Listed here are 14 T cell receptor beta chains from one sample, sequenced in a study of T cells after yellow fever vaccination. MiXCR was run by TCRdb on the 5' RACE reads, yielding one entry per CDR3 protein. The data contain 300,000 to 400,000 distinct CDR3 sequences, approximately 12% of them singletons. The material was CD4+ T cells sorted from PBMCs, obtained 45 days after the yellow fever booster vaccination. Every receptor here comes from a man aged 18-30 years who received the YFV17D yellow fever vaccine.

This clonotype occurred many times. The chain uses TRBV7-9 and TRBJ2-5, with 8 bases that match TRBD1. Trimming at V came to 5 bases and at J to 0 bases, leaving 5 bases not matched to a gene. Germline V CDR1 and CDR2: SEHNR, FQNEAQ (reference sequence). The CDR3 is made up of 15 amino acids. DNA of the CDR3: TGTGCCAGCAGCCCAGGACAGGGAGACCAAGAGACCCAGTACTTC. This encodes CASSPGQGDQETQYF.

The chain combines TRBV20-1 with TRBJ2-1; the D gene could be TRBD1 or TRBD2 (5 bases each). Germline V CDR1 and CDR2: DFQATT, SNEGSKA (reference sequence). This CDR3 comprises 14 residues. Trimming shortened V by 4 bases and J by 7 bases, and 17 bases separated the two germline ends. This CDR3 reads CSATDTGHRNEQFF. The DNA for the CDR3 is TGCAGTGCTACTGACACGGGGCATCGGAATGAGCAGTTCTTC.

This clonotype showed up just a few times. V and J are TRBV9 and TRBJ1-4; D possibly corresponds to TRBD1 (5 bases). This CDR3 comprises 14 residues. The V and J ends lost 4 bases and 10 bases respectively, with 17 bases between them. CDR1 SGDLS and CDR2 YYNGEE come from the germline V gene. CDR3 DNA: TGTGCCAGCAGCATCGGGGGGGTCGGGTCAAAACTGTTTTTT. Its translation: CASSIGGVGSKLFF.

This clonotype was seen a handful of times. CDR3 DNA sequence: TGTGCCAGCATCGATCCCAGGGGACGGGGCTACACCTTC. Protein: CASIDPRGRGYTF. The V and J genes are TRBV6-5 and TRBJ1-2, with D possibly matching TRBD1 (6 bases). V was pared by 7 bases and J by 8 bases, with 17 bases between. This CDR3 region has 13 residues. The germline gives CDR1 MNHEY, CDR2 SVGAGI.

In this sample, this clonotype turned up a few times. This rearrangement joins TRBV6-2 or TRBV6-3 to TRBJ1-2, with TRBD1 as a possible D gene (5 bases). CDR3 length: 13 residues. CDR1 is MNHEY and CDR2 is SVGEGT in the germline V gene. V lost 6 bases and J 7 bases, leaving 15 bases between the germline ends. The CDR3, as DNA: TGTGCCAGCAGCCAGGGACCGAGGAGTGGCTACACCTTC. Translated: CASSQGPRSGYTF.

This clonotype was recorded at least ten times. V is TRBV7-2 and J is TRBJ2-5; no clear D. Germline CDR1 reads SGHTA; CDR2 reads FQGNSA. The CDR3 consists of 12 residues. V shed 3 bases and J shed 1 base, with 3 bases lying between them. Here the CDR3 DNA reads TGTGCCAGCAGCTTGTTCCAAGAGACCCAGTACTTC. Translation gives CASSLFQETQYF.

This chain links TRBV6-5 with TRBJ2-4, with 8 bases that match TRBD2. CDR3 length: 16 amino acids. V dropped 4 bases and J dropped 8; count of bases not matched to a gene: 13. The germline V gene encodes CDR1 MNHEY and CDR2 SVGAGI. The CDR3 sequence: CASSSTIAGWPDIQYF. As DNA, the CDR3 is TGTGCCAGCAGTTCGACTATAGCGGGGTGGCCGGACATTCAGTACTTC.

This sequence joins TRBV7-9 and TRBJ2-3, with 9 positions matching TRBD2. The germline V gene has CDR1 SEHNR and CDR2 FQNEAQ (reference sequence). There are 15 residues in the CDR3. Trimming removed 2 bases from V and 3 bases from J; junction bases left unmatched: 3. In DNA, the CDR3 is TGTGCCAGCAGCTTATCTAGCGGGGAGACAGATACGCAGTATTTT. This gives the protein CASSLSSGETDTQYF.

A few counts support this clonotype. The chain uses TRBV25-1 and TRBJ2-7, with 8 bases that match TRBD1. In germline, CDR1 is MGHDK, CDR2 SYGVNS. With V trimmed by 1 base and J by 3 bases, 8 bases remained unmatched. This CDR3 comprises 16 residues. CDR3 sequence (DNA): TGTGCCAGCAGTGAATGTAGGGAGACAGGGGACTACGAGCAGTACGTC. Its protein is CASSECRETGDYEQYV.

This clonotype came up a few times. The chain is built from TRBV18 and TRBJ2-3; a weak D match, TRBD2 (6 bases). The CDR3 runs 16 residues. Germline V lookup: CDR1 KGHSH, CDR2 LQKENI. V was clipped by 3 bases and J by 4 bases, with 17 bases between them. Here the CDR3 reads CASSPTLATNPDTQYF. DNA for the CDR3: TGTGCCAGCTCACCGACACTAGCCACAAACCCAGATACGCAGTATTTT.

The V gene is TRBV27, the J gene TRBJ1-5; weak D call: TRBD1 (6 bases). CDR1 is MNHEY, CDR2 SMNVEV, per germline (reference sequence). This CDR3 is 15 amino acids long. Trimming removed 3 bases at V and 7 bases at J, with 16 bases between. CDR3 coding DNA: TGTGCCAGCAGTTTCCGGGGGCTCGGGGAGCAGCCCCAGCATTTT. It translates to CASSFRGLGEQPQHF.

The V and J genes are TRBV6-5 and TRBJ1-2; 7 bases fit TRBD1. Germline V CDR1 and CDR2: MNHEY, SVGAGI. The J segment lost 5 bases and the V segment lost 5 bases, leaving 11 bases of the junction unmatched. There are 15 residues in the CDR3. CDR3 sequence reads: CASSPGTVDLYGYTF. The CDR3 DNA sequence: TGTGCCAGCAGTCCCGGGACAGTCGACCTGTATGGCTACACCTTC.

This clonotype came up many times. The chain is built from TRBV18 and TRBJ1-5; D perhaps matches TRBD1 (6 bases). Germline V gives CDR1 KGHSH, CDR2 LQKENI. The CDR3 is 13 amino acids. V was cut by 8 bases and J by 4 bases, with 12 bases left in between. The CDR3 DNA is TGTGCCAGCAGCCCGGGACAAAATCAGCCCCAGCATTTT. It yields the protein CASSPGQNQPQHF.

This clonotype was counted many times. V and J are TRBV7-8 and TRBJ1-2; D unclear. CDR3 size: 20 residues. The V gene's germline CDR1 is SGHVS and CDR2 FQNEAQ. With 3 bases removed from V and 0 bases from J, the gap between germline ends came to 26 bases. CDR3: CASSLEGLLVRRRANYGYTF. The CDR3 region has the DNA TGTGCCAGCAGCTTGGAAGGATTACTCGTTCGGAGGCGCGCTAACTATGGCTACACCTTC.